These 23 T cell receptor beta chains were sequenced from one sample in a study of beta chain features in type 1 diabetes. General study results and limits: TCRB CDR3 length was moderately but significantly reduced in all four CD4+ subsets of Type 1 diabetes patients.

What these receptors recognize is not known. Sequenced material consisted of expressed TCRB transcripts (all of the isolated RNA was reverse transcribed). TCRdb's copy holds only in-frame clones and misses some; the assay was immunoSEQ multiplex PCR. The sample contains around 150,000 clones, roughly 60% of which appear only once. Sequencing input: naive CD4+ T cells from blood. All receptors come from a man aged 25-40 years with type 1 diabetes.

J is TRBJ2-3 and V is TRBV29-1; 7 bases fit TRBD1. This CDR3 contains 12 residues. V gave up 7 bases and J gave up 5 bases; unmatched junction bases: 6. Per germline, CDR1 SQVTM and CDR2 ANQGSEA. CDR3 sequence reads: CSGQGWGDTQYF. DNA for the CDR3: TGCAGCGGACAGGGTTGGGGAGATACGCAGTATTTT.

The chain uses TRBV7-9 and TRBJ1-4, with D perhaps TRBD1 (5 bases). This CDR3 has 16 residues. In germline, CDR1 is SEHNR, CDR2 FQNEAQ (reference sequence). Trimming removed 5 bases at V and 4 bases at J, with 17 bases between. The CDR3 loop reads CASSKRQGHINEKLFF. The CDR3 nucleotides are TGTGCCAGCAGCAAGAGGCAGGGTCACATTAATGAAAAACTGTTTTTT.

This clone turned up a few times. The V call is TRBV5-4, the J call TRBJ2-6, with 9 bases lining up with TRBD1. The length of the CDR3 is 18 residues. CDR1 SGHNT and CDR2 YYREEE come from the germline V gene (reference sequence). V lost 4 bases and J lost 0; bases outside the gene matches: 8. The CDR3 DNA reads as TGTGCCAGCAGCCCCCGGGACAGGGCACTCTCTGGGGCCAACGTCCTGACTTTC. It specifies CASSPRDRALSGANVLTF.

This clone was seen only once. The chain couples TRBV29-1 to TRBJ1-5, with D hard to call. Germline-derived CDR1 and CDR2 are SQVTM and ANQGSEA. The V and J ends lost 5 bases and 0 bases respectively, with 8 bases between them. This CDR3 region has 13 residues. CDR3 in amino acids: CSVTRDSNQPQHF. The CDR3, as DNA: TGCAGCGTTACCAGAGATAGCAATCAGCCCCAGCATTTT.

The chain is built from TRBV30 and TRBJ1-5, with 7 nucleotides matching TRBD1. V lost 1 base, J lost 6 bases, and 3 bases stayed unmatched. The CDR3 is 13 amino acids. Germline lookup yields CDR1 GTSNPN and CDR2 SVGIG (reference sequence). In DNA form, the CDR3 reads TGTGCCTGGAGTGAGGGGGCTGGTCAGCCCCAGCATTTT. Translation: CAWSEGAGQPQHF.

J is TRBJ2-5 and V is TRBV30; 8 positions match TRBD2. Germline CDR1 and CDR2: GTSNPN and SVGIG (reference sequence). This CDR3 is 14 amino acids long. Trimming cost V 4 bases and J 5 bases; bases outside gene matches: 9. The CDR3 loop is CAWKSGGVRETQYF. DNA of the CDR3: TGTGCCTGGAAGTCGGGGGGGGTCCGGGAGACCCAGTACTTC.

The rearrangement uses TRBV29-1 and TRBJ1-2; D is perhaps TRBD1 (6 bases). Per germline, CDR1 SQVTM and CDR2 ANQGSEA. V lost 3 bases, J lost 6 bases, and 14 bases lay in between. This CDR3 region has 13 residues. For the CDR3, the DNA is TGCAGCGTTGACCGGGGGCCGGTGGATGGCTACACCTTC. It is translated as CSVDRGPVDGYTF.

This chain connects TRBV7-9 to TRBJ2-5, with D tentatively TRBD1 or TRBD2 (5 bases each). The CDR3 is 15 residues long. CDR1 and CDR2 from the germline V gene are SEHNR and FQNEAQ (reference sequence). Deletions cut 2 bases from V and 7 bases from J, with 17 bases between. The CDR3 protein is CASSLRDLFRATQYF. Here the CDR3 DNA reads TGTGCCAGCAGCTTAAGGGACCTATTCAGGGCGACCCAGTACTTC.

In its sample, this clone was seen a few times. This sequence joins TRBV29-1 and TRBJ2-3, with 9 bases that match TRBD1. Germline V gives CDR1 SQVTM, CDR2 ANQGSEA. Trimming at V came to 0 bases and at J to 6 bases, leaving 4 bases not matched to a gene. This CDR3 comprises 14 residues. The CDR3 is CSVEEGTGLDTQYF. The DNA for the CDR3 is TGCAGCGTTGAAGAAGGGACAGGGTTGGATACGCAGTATTTT.

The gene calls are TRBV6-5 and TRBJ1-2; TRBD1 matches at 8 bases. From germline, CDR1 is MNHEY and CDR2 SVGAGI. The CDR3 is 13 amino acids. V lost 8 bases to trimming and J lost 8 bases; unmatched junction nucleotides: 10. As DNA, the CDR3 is TGTGCCAGCTGTGACAGGGGCGGGTCCGGCTACACCTTC. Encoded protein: CASCDRGGSGYTF.

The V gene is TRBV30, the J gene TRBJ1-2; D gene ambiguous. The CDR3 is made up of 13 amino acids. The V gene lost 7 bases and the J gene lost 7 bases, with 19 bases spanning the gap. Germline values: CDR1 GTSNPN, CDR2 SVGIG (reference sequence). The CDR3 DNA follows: TGTGCCTACCAGAAGGAAGAGCCTCTTGGCTACACCTTC. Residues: CAYQKEEPLGYTF. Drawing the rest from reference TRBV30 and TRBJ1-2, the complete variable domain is SQTIHQWPATLVQPVGSPLSLECTVEGTSNPNLYWYRQAAGRGLQLLFYSVGIGQISSEVPQNLSASRPQDRQFILSSKKLLLSDSGFYLCAYQKEEPLGYTFGSGTRLTVV.

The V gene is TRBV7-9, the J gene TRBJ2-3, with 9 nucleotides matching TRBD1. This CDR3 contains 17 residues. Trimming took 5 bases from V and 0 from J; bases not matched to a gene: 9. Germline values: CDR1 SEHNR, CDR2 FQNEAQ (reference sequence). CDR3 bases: TGTGCCAGCAGCGCAACCCGACAGGGGGTTAGCACAGATACGCAGTATTTT. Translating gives CASSATRQGVSTDTQYF.

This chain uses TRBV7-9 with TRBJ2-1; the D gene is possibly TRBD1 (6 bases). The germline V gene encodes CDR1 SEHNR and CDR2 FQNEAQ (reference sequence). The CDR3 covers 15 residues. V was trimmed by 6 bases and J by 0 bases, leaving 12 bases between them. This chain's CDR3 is CASRETGSSYNEQFF. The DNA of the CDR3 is TGTGCCAGCAGGGAAACAGGGAGCTCCTACAATGAGCAGTTCTTC. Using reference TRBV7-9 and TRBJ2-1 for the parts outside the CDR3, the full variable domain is DTGVSQNPRHKITKRGQNVTFRCDPISEHNRLYWYRQTLGQGPEFLTYFQNEAQLEKSRLLSDRFSAERPKGSFSTLEIQRTEQGDSAMYLCASRETGSSYNEQFFGPGTRLTVL.

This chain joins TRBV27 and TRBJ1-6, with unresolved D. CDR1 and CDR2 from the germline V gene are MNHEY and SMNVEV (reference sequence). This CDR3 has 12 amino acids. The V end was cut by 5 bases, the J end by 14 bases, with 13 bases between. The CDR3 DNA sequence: TGTGCCAGCAGTCCTCCCGGAAGGTCCCTCCACTTT. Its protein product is CASSPPGRSLHF.

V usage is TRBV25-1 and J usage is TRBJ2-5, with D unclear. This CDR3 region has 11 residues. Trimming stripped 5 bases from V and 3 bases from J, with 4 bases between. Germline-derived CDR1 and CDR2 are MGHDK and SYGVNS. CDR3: CASSLEETQYF. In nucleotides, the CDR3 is TGTGCCAGCAGTTTGGAAGAGACCCAGTACTTC.

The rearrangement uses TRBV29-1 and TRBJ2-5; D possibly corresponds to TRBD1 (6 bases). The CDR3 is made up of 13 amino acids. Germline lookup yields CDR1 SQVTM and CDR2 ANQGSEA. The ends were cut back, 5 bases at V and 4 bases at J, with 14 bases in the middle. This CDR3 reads CSVKQDRRETQYF. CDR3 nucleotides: TGCAGCGTTAAGCAAGACAGGCGAGAGACCCAGTACTTC.

CDR3 sequence (DNA): TGTGCCAGCAGCTTATTTGGGACCCAAGAGACCCAGTACTTC. It yields the protein CASSLFGTQETQYF. This chain links TRBV7-2 with TRBJ2-5; either TRBD1 or TRBD2 may fit D (5 bases each). The CDR3 length is 14 residues. CDR1 is SGHTA, CDR2 FQGNSA, per germline. The ends were cut back, 2 bases at V and 1 base at J, with 8 bases in the middle.

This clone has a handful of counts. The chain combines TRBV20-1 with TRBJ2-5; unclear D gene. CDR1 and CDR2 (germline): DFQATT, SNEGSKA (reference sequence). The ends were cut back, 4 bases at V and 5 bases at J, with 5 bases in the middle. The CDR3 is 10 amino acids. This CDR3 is CSANPETQYF. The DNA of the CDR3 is TGCAGTGCTAACCCGGAGACCCAGTACTTC.

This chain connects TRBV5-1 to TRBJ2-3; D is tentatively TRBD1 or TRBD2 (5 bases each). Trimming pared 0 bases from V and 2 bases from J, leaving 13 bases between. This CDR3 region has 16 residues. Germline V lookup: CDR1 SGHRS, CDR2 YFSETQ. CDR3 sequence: CASSLGIRGDTDTQYF. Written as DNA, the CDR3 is TGCGCCAGCAGCTTGGGGATTCGGGGCGACACAGATACGCAGTATTTT.

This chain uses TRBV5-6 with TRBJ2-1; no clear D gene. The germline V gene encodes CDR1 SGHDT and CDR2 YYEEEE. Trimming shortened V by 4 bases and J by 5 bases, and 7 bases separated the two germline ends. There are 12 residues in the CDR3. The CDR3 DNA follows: TGTGCCAGCAGCGTTAGAGACAATGAGCAGTTCTTC. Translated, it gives CASSVRDNEQFF. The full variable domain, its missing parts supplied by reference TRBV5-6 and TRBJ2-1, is DAGVTQSPTHLIKTRGQQVTLRCSPKSGHDTVSWYQQALGQGPQFIFQYYEEEERQRGNFPDRFSGHQFPNYSSELNVNALLLGDSALYLCASSVRDNEQFFGPGTRLTVL.

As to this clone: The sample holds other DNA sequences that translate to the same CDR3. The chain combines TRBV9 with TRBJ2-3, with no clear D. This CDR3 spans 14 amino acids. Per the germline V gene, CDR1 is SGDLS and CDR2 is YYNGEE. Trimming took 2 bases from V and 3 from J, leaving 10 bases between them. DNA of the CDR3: TGTGCCAGCAGCGTCGGCGTCGGGACAGATACGCAGTATTTT. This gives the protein CASSVGVGTDTQYF.

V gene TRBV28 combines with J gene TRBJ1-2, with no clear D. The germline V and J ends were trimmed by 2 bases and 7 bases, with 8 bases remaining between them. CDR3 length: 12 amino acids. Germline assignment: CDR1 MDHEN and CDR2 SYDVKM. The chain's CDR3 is CASSLRLTGYTF. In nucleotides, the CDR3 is TGTGCCAGCAGTTTAAGGTTAACTGGCTACACCTTC.

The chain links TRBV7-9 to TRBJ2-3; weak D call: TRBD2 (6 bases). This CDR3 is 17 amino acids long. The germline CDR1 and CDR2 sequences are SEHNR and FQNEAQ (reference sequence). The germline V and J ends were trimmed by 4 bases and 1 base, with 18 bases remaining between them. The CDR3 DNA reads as TGTGCCAGCAGCTCCCCCGGTAGCGGATACCGCACAGATACGCAGTATTTT. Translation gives CASSSPGSGYRTDTQYF.